The T cell receptor (beta chain) described here comes from a study of blood T cell repertoires in COVID-19. Across the whole study: The cDNA or gDNA used as material had been derived from T cells, B-cell-depleted T cells, or PBMCs.

In the original analysis: Researchers report that nucleated cell counts were estimated from reference gene primer amplification. Profiled with immunoSEQ multiplex PCR; TCRdb holds only in-frame clones, not every one. V and J calls and clone size follow that table, whereas D and trimming were derived from the DNA. Of approximately 65,000 clones listed, roughly 92% are singletons. V was trimmed by 2 bases and J by 4 bases, leaving 14 bases between them. The germline V gene encodes CDR1 KGHSH and CDR2 LQKENI. The CDR3 runs 15 residues. This receptor was obtained from a man between 65 and 80 years old with active COVID-19. Source material: peripheral blood. The rearrangement uses TRBV18 and TRBJ1-1; the D gene is possibly TRBD1 (5 bases). CDR3 in DNA: TGTGCCAGCTCACCAAGTATATATGGGGCCACTGAAGCTTTCTTT. It encodes CASSPSIYGATEAFF.